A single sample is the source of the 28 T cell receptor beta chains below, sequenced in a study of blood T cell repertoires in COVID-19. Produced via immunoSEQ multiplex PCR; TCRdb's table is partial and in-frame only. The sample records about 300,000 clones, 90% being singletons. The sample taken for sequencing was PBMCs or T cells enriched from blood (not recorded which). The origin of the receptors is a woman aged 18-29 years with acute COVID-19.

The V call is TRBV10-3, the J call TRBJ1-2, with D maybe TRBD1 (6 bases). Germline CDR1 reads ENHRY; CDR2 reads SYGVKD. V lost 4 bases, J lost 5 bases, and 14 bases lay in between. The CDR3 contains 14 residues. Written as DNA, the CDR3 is TGTGCCATCAGTGGATCAACCGGGACATATGGCTACACCTTC. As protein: CAISGSTGTYGYTF.

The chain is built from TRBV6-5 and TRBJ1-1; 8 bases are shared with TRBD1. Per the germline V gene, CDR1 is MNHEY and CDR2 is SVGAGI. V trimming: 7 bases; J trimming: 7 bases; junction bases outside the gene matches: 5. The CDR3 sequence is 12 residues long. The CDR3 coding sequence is TGTGCCAGCATCTCAGGACAGGGTGAAGCTTTCTTT. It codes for CASISGQGEAFF.

The CDR3 reads CASSWGPSGRSTDTQYF. Written as DNA, the CDR3 is TGTGCCAGCAGTTGGGGGCCCTCGGGCCGATCCACAGATACGCAGTATTTT. The rearrangement joins TRBV28 to TRBJ2-3; TRBD1 is a possible D gene (6 bases). Trimming cost V 4 bases and J 2 bases, with 19 bases left between them. This CDR3 spans 17 amino acids. Germline V gene sequence: CDR1 MDHEN, CDR2 SYDVKM.

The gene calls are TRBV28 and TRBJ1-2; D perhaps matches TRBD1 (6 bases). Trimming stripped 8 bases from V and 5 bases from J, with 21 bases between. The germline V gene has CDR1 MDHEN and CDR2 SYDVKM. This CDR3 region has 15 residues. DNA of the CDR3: TGTGCCAGCGTTACAGGGTTCGGAGTTGGGTATGGCTACACCTTC. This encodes CASVTGFGVGYGYTF.

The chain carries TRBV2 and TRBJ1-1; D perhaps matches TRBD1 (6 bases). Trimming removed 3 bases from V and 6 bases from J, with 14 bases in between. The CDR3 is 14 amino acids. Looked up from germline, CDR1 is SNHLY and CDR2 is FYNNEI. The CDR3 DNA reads TGTGCCAGCAGTGATGGCAGGGGTGTGGCTGAAGCTTTCTTT. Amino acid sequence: CASSDGRGVAEAFF.

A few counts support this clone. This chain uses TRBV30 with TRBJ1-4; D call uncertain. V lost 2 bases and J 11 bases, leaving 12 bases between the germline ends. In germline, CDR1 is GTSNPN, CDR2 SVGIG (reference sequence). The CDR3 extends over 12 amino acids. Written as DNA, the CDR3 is TGTGCCTGGAGTCGCCCTGCCGAGAAACTGTTTTTT. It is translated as CAWSRPAEKLFF.

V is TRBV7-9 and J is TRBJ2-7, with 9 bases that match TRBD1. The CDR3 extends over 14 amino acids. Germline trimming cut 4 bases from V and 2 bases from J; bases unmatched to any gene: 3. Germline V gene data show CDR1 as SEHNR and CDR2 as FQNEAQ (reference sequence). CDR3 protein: CASSYGTGTYEQYF. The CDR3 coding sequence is TGTGCCAGCAGCTACGGGACAGGGACCTACGAGCAGTACTTC.

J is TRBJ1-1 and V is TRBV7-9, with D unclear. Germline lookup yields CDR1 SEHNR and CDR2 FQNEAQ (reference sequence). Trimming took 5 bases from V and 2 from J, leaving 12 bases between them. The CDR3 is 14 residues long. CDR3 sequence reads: CASSQTRNNTEAFF. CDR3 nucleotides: TGTGCCAGCAGCCAAACGCGGAATAACACTGAAGCTTTCTTT. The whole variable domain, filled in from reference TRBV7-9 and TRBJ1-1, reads DTGVSQNPRHKITKRGQNVTFRCDPISEHNRLYWYRQTLGQGPEFLTYFQNEAQLEKSRLLSDRFSAERPKGSFSTLEIQRTEQGDSAMYLCASSQTRNNTEAFFGQGTRLTVV.

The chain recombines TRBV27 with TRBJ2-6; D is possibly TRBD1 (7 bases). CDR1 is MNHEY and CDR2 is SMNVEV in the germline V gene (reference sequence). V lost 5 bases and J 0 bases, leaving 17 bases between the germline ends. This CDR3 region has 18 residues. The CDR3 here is CASSGRAQGGSGANVLTF. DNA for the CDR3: TGTGCCAGCAGTGGTAGGGCTCAGGGGGGCTCTGGGGCCAACGTCCTGACTTTC.

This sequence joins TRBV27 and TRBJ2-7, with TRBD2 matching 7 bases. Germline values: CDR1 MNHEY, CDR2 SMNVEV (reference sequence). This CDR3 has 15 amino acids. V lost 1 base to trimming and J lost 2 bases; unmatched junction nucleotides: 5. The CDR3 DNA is TGTGCCAGCAGTTTATTCACGGGAGGACCCTACGAGCAGTACTTC. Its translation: CASSLFTGGPYEQYF.

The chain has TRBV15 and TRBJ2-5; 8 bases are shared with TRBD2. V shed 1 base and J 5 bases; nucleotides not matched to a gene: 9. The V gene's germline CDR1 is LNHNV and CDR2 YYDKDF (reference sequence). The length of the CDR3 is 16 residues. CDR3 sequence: CATSRGGEREWETQYF. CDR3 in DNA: TGTGCCACCAGCAGAGGAGGAGAGCGGGAGTGGGAGACCCAGTACTTC.

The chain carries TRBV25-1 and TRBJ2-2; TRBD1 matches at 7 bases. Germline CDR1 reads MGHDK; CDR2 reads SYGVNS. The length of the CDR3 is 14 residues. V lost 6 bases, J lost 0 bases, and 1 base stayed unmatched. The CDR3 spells CASRRGPNTGELFF. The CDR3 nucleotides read TGTGCCAGCAGGAGGGGGCCGAACACCGGGGAGCTGTTTTTT.

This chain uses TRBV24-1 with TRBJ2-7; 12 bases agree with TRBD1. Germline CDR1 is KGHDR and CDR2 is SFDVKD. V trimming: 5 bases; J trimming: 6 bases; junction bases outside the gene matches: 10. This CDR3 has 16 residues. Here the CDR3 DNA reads TGTGCCACCAGTGTGGGTAGGTGGGACAGGGGGCCCGAGCAGTACTTC. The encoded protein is CATSVGRWDRGPEQYF.

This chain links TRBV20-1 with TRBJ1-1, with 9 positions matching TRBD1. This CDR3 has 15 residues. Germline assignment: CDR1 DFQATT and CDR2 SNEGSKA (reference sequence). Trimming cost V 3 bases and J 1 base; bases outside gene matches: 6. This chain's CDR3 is CSASSIQGANTEAFF. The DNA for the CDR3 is TGCAGTGCTAGTAGTATACAGGGGGCGAACACTGAAGCTTTCTTT.

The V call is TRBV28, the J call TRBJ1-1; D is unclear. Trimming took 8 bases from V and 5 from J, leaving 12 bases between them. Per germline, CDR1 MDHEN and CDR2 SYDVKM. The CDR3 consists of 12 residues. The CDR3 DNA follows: TGTGCCAGCGGTGGCATCGAAACTGAAGCTTTCTTT. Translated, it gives CASGGIETEAFF.

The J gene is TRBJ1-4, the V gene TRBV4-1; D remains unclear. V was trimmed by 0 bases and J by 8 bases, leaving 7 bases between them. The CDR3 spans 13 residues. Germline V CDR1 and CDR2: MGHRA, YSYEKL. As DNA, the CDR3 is TGCGCCAGCAGCCAAGAATTGAGGGAAAAACTGTTTTTT. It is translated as CASSQELREKLFF.

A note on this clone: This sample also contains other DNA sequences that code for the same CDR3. CDR3 DNA sequence: TGTGCCAGCAGTGTAGGTCTAGCGGGAAGCAATGAGCAGTTCTTC. This gives the protein CASSVGLAGSNEQFF. The gene calls are TRBV2 and TRBJ2-1, with 9 bases that match TRBD2. The germline V gene has CDR1 SNHLY and CDR2 FYNNEI. With V trimmed by 4 bases and J by 6 bases, 7 bases remained unmatched. The length of the CDR3 is 15 residues. The variable domain in full, completed from reference TRBV2 and TRBJ2-1, reads EPEVTQTPSHQVTQMGQEVILRCVPISNHLYFYWYRQILGQKVEFLVSFYNNEISEKSEIFDDQFSVERPDGSNFTLKIRSTKLEDSAMYFCASSVGLAGSNEQFFGPGTRLTVL.

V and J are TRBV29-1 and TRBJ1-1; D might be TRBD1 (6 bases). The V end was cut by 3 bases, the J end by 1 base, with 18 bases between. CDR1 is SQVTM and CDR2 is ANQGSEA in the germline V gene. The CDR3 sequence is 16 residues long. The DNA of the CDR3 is TGCAGCGTTGAGGGGGGGCGCGGGGCAAAGAACACTGAAGCTTTCTTT. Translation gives CSVEGGRGAKNTEAFF.

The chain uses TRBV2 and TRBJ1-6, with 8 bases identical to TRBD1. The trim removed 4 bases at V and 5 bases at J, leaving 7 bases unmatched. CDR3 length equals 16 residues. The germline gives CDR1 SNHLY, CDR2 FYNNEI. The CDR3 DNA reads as TGTGCCAGCAGTGGTGGTGGACAGGGAAATAATTCACCCCTCCACTTT. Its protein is CASSGGGQGNNSPLHF. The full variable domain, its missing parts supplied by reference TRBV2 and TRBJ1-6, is EPEVTQTPSHQVTQMGQEVILRCVPISNHLYFYWYRQILGQKVEFLVSFYNNEISEKSEIFDDQFSVERPDGSNFTLKIRSTKLEDSAMYFCASSGGGQGNNSPLHFGNGTRLTVT.

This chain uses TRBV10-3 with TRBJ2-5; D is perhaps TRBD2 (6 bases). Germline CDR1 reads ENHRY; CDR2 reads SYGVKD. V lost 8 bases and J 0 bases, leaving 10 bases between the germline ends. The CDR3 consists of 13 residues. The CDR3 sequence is CAIGGTNQETQYF. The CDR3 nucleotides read TGTGCCATCGGGGGGACGAACCAAGAGACCCAGTACTTC.

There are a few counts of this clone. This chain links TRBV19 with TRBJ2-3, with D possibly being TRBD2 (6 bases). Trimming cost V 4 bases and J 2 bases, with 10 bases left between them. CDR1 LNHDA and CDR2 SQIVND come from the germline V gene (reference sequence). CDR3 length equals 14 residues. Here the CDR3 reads CASSRRLDTDTQYF. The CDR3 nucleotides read TGTGCCAGTAGTAGAAGACTAGACACAGATACGCAGTATTTT.

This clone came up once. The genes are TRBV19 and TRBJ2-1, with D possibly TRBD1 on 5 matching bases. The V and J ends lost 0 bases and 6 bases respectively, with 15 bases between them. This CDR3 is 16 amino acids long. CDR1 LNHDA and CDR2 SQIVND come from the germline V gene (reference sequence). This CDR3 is CASSIDRQWSGNEQFF. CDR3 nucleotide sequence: TGTGCCAGTAGTATAGATCGACAGTGGTCGGGCAATGAGCAGTTCTTC. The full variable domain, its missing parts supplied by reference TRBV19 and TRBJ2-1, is DGGITQSPKYLFRKEGQNVTLSCEQNLNHDAMYWYRQDPGQGLRLIYYSQIVNDFQKGDIAEGYSVSREKKESFPLTVTSAQKNPTAFYLCASSIDRQWSGNEQFFGPGTRLTVL.

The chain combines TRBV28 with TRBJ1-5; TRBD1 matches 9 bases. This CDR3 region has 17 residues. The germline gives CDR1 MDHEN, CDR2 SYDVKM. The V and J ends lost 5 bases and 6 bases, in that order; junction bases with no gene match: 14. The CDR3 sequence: CASSPPPGQGGFQPQHF. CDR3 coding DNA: TGTGCCAGCAGTCCCCCCCCGGGACAGGGAGGGTTTCAGCCCCAGCATTTT.

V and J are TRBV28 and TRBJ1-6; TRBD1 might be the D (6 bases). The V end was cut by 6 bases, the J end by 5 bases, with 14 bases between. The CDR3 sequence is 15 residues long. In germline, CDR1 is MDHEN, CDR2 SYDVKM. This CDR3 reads CASSRITGNNSPLHF. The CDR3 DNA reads TGTGCCAGCAGCCGTATTACAGGGAATAATTCACCCCTCCACTTT.

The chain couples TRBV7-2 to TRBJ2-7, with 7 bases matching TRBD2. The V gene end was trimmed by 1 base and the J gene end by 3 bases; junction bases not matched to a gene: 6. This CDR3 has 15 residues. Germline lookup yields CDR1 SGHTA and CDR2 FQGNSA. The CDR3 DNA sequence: TGTGCCAGCAGCTTAGTTGCGGGAGCAGGCTACGAGCAGTACTTC. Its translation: CASSLVAGAGYEQYF.

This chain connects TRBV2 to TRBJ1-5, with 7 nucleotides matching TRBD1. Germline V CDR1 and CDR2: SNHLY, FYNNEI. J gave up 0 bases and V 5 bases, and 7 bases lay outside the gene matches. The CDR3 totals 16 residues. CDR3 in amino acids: CASSLQGMGSNQPQHF. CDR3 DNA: TGTGCCAGCAGTTTACAGGGGATGGGTAGCAATCAGCCCCAGCATTTT.

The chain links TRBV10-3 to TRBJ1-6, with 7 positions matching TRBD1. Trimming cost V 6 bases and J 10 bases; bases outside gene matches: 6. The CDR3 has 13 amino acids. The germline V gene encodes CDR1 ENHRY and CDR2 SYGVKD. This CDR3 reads CAIREGAGSPLHF. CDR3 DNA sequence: TGTGCCATCAGGGAGGGGGCCGGGTCACCCCTCCACTTT.

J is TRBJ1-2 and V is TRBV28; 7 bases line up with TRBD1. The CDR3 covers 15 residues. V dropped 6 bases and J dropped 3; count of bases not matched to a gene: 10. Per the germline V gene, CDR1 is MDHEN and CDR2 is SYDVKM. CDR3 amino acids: CASSEGTVGDYGYTF. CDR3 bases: TGTGCCAGCAGCGAAGGGACAGTTGGGGACTATGGCTACACCTTC.